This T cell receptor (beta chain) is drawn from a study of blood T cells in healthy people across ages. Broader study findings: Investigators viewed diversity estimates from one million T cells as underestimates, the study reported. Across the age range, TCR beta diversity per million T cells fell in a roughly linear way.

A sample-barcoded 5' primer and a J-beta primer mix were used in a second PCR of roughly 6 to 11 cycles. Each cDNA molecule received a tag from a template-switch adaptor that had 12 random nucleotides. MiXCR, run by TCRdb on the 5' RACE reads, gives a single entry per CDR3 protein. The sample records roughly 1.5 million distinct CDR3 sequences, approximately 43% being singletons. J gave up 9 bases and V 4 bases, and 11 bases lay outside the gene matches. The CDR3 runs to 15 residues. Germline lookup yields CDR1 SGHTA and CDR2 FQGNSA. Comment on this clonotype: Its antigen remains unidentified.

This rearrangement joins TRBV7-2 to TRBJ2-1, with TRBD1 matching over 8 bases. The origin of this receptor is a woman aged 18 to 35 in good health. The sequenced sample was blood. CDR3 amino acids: CASSSDRVRGGEQFF. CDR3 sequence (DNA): TGTGCCAGCAGCTCGGACAGGGTGCGGGGTGGTGAGCAGTTCTTC. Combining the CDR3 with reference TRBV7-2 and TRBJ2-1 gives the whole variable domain GAGVSQSPSNKVTEKGKDVELRCDPISGHTALYWYRQSLGQGLEFLIYFQGNSAPDKSGLPSDRFSAERTGGSVSTLTIQRTQQEDSAVYLCASSSDRVRGGEQFFGPGTRLTVL.